Below, 9 T cell receptor beta chains from the same sample are listed, as sequenced in a study of shared clonotypes between healthy human individuals. Data came from immunoSEQ multiplex PCR; TCRdb stores just in-frame clones and leaves some out. This table holds around 980,000 clones, approximately 80% found once. Sequenced material: memory CD4+ T cells from PBMCs. Documented subset: CD45RA-negative fraction. All receptors come from a man younger than 35 in good health. Some clones in this sample may be carry-over from other donors' samples.

The J gene is TRBJ2-6, the V gene TRBV11-2; D unresolved. This CDR3 is built from 14 residues. V was trimmed by 4 bases and J by 3 bases, leaving 7 bases between them. Looked up from germline, CDR1 is SGHAT and CDR2 is FQNNGV. The CDR3 coding sequence is TGTGCCAGCAGCTCCCTACTTGGGGCCAACGTCCTGACTTTC. Translated: CASSSLLGANVLTF.

V usage is TRBV9 and J usage is TRBJ2-1, with 12 bases that match TRBD2. The V gene end was trimmed by 2 bases and the J gene end by 9 bases; junction bases not matched to a gene: 6. Germline CDR1 is SGDLS and CDR2 is YYNGEE. The CDR3 runs to 15 residues. The CDR3 nucleotides read TGTGCCAGCAGCGTTCTAGCGGGAGGGCCCGGTGAGCAGTTCTTC. This sequence encodes CASSVLAGGPGEQFF.

V usage is TRBV2 and J usage is TRBJ2-2; TRBD1 aligns across 9 bases. Germline V gives CDR1 SNHLY, CDR2 FYNNEI. The J segment lost 7 bases and the V segment lost 7 bases, leaving 10 bases of the junction unmatched. This CDR3 region has 15 residues. DNA of the CDR3: TGTGCCAGCACTAACCTAGGGACAGGGCTCGGGGAGCTGTTTTTT. Residues: CASTNLGTGLGELFF.

About this clone: Other DNA sequences within the sample encode an identical CDR3. The chain carries TRBV18 and TRBJ2-1; TRBD2 matches at 9 bases. This CDR3 region has 15 residues. Trimming removed 6 bases from V and 2 bases from J; junction bases left unmatched: 5. Germline CDR1 and CDR2: KGHSH and LQKENI. The CDR3, as DNA: TGTGCCAGCTCCCCGACTAGCGGAACCTACAATGAGCAGTTCTTC. Translation gives CASSPTSGTYNEQFF.

This sequence joins TRBV6-6 and TRBJ1-4; the match to TRBD1 covers 9 bases. In germline, CDR1 is MNHNY, CDR2 SVGAGI (reference sequence). The CDR3 consists of 15 residues. V lost 2 bases, J lost 7 bases, and 5 bases stayed unmatched. The CDR3 spells CASSYPGQGFEKLFF. As DNA, the CDR3 is TGTGCCAGCAGTTACCCGGGACAGGGTTTTGAAAAACTGTTTTTT.

Of note for this clone: The sample has other DNA sequences that encode this CDR3 too. The chain couples TRBV28 to TRBJ1-2; maybe TRBD1 (5 bases). The CDR3 spans 14 residues. Germline V CDR1 and CDR2: MDHEN, SYDVKM. Trimming removed 2 bases from V and 0 bases from J, with 7 bases in between. CDR3 nucleotide sequence: TGTGCCAGCAGTTTAACAGGACCTAACTATGGCTACACCTTC. It codes for CASSLTGPNYGYTF.

A word on this clone: This sample includes further DNA sequences coding for the same CDR3. The CDR3 DNA reads as TGTGCCAGCAGCTACAGGGGAGAGACCCAGTACTTC. Protein product: CASSYRGETQYF. The V gene is TRBV7-2, the J gene TRBJ2-5, with TRBD1 identical over 7 bases. Per germline, CDR1 SGHTA and CDR2 FQGNSA. The V segment lost 4 bases and the J segment 4 bases; nucleotides outside the gene matches: 0. The CDR3 has 12 amino acids.

The V call is TRBV2, the J call TRBJ1-1, with 8 bases that match TRBD1. Germline values: CDR1 SNHLY, CDR2 FYNNEI. V dropped 5 bases and J dropped 1; count of bases not matched to a gene: 3. The CDR3 loop spans 14 amino acids. CDR3: CASSPGTGNTEAFF. The CDR3 DNA reads TGTGCCAGCAGTCCAGGGACAGGGAACACTGAAGCTTTCTTT.

The table lists this clone with a count of one. V and J are TRBV4-3 and TRBJ2-7, with a weak D call TRBD1 (6 bases). The CDR3 covers 15 residues. Germline V gives CDR1 LGHNA, CDR2 YSLEER. V was pared by 0 bases and J by 7 bases, with 16 bases between. For the CDR3, the DNA is TGCGCCAGCAGCCAAGATTTTTCGATTAGGGGGGAGCAGTACTTC. Its protein product is CASSQDFSIRGEQYF.